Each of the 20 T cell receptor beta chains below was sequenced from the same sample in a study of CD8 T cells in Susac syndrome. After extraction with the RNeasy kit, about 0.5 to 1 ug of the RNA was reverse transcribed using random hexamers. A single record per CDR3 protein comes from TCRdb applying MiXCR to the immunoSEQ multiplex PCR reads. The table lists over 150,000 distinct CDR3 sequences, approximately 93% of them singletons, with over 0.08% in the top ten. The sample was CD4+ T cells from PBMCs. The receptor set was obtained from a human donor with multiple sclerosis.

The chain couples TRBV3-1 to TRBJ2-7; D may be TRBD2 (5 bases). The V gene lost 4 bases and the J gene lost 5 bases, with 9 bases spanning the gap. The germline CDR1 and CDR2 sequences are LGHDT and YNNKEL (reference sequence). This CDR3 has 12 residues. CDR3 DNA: TGTGCCAGCAGCCGAGGAGGAAACGAGCAGTACTTC. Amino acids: CASSRGGNEQYF.

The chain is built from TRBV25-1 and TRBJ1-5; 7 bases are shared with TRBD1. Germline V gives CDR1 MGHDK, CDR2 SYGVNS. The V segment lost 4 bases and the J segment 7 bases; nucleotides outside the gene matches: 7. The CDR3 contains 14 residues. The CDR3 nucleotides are TGTGCCAGCAGTGGAGGGACAGAAGACCAGCCCCAGCATTTT. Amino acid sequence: CASSGGTEDQPQHF.

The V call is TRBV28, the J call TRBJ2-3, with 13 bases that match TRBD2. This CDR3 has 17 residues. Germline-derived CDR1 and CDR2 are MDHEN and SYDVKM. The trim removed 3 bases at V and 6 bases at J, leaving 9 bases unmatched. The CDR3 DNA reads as TGTGCCAGCAGTTTGTGGACTAGCGGGGGAGGTGTCGATACGCAGTATTTT. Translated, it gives CASSLWTSGGGVDTQYF.

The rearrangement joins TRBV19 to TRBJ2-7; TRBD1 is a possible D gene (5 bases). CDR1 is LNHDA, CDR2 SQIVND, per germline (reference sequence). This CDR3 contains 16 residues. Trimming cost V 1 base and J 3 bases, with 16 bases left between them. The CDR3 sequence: CASSIAGSRADYEQYF. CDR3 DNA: TGTGCCAGTAGTATAGCCGGTAGCAGGGCAGACTACGAGCAGTACTTC.

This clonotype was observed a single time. CDR3 sequence: CASSWGDRYEQYF. The CDR3 DNA reads as TGTGCCAGCAGCTGGGGGGACCGCTACGAGCAGTACTTC. The chain is built from TRBV12-3 or TRBV12-4 and TRBJ2-7; tentatively, D is TRBD2 (6 bases). The CDR3 totals 13 residues. Trimming removed 6 bases at V and 3 bases at J, with 12 bases between.

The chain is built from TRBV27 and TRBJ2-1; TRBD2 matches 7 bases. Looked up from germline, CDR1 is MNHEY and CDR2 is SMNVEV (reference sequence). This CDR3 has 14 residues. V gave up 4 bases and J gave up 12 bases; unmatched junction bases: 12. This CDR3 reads CASSSIAAGSGQFF. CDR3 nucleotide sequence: TGTGCCAGCAGTTCCATTGCAGCGGGAAGCGGGCAGTTCTTC.

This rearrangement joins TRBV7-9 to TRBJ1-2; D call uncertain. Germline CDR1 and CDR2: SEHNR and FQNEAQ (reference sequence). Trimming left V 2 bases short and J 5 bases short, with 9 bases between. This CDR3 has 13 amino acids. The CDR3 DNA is TGTGCCAGCAGCTTATCTGCGGCGTATGGCTACACCTTC. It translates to CASSLSAAYGYTF.

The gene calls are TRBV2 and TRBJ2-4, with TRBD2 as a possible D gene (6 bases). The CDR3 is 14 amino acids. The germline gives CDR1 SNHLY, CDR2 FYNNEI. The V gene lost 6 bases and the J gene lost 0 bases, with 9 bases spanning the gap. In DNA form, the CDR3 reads TGTGCCAGCAGCAAGGAGGGAGCCAAAAACATTCAGTACTTC. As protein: CASSKEGAKNIQYF.

The CDR3 loop reads CASSLQVGSSYNEQFF. The CDR3 DNA reads as TGTGCCAGCAGCTTGCAGGTGGGAAGCTCCTACAATGAGCAGTTCTTC. The chain carries TRBV5-4 and TRBJ2-1; D ambiguous. CDR1 and CDR2 from the germline V gene are SGHNT and YYREEE (reference sequence). V was cut by 1 base and J by 0 bases, with 11 bases left in between. The CDR3 runs 16 residues.

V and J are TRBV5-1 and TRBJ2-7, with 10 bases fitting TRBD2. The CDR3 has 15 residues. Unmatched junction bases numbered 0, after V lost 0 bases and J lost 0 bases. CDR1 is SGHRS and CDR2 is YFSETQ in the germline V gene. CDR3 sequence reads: CASSLASGSSYEQYF. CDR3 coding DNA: TGCGCCAGCAGCTTGGCTAGCGGGAGCTCCTACGAGCAGTACTTC. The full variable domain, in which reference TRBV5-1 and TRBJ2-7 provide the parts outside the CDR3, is KAGVTQTPRYLIKTRGQQVTLSCSPISGHRSVSWYQQTPGQGLQFLFEYFSETQRNKGNFPGRFSGRQFSNSRSEMNVSTLELGDSALYLCASSLASGSSYEQYFGPGTRLTVT.

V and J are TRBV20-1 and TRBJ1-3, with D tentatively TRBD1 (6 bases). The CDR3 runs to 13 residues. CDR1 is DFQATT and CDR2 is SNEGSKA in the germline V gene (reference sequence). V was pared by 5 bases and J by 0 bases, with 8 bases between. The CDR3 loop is CSAGTISGNTIYF. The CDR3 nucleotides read TGCAGTGCTGGGACAATCTCTGGAAACACCATATATTTT.

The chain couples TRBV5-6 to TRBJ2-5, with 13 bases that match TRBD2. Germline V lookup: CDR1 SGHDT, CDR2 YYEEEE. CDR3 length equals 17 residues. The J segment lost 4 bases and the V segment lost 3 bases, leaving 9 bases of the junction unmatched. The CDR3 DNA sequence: TGTGCCAGCAGCTCGGGACTAGCGGGACCAAGATCAGAGACCCAGTACTTC. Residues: CASSSGLAGPRSETQYF.

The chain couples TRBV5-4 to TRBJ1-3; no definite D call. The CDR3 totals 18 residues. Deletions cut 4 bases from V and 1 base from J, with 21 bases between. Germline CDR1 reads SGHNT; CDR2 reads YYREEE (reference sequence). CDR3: CASSTGTTGITSGNTIYF. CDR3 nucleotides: TGTGCCAGCAGCACCGGTACTACTGGGATTACTTCTGGAAACACCATATATTTT.

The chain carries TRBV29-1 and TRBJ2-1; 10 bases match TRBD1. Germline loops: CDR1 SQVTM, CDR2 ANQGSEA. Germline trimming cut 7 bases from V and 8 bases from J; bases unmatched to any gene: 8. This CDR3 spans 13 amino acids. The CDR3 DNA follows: TGCAGCGCAACCGGGACAGGGGTCGATGAGCAGTTCTTC. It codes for CSATGTGVDEQFF.

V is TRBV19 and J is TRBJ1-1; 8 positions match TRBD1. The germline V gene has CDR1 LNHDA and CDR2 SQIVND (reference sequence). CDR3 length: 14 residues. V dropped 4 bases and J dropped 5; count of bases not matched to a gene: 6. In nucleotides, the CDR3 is TGTGCCAGTAGTACCGACAGGGGTAGGACTGAAGCTTTCTTT. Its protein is CASSTDRGRTEAFF.

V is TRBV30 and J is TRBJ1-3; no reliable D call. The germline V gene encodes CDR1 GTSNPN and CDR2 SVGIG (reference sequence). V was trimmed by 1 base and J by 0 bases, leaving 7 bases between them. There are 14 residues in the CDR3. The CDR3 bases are TGTGCCTGGAGTGGGATAGACTCTGGAAACACCATATATTTT. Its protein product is CAWSGIDSGNTIYF.

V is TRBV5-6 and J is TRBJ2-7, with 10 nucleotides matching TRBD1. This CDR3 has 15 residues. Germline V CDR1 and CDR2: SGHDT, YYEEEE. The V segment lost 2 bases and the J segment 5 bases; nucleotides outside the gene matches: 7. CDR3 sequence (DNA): TGTGCCAGCAGCTTTCCTAGGACAGGGGGAAACGAGCAGTACTTC. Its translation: CASSFPRTGGNEQYF.

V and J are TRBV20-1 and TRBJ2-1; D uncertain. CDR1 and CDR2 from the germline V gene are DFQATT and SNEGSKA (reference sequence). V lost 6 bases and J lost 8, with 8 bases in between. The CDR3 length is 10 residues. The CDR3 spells CSATDYEQFF. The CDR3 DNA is TGCAGTGCCACCGACTATGAGCAGTTCTTC.

Here the CDR3 reads CASSQDPGQVIETQYF. CDR3 nucleotide sequence: TGTGCCAGCAGCCAAGACCCCGGACAGGTGATAGAGACCCAGTACTTC. The chain has TRBV3-1 and TRBJ2-5, with 7 bases lining up with TRBD1. V lost 0 bases to trimming and J lost 4 bases; unmatched junction nucleotides: 8. The V gene's germline CDR1 is LGHDT and CDR2 YNNKEL (reference sequence). This CDR3 is built from 16 residues.

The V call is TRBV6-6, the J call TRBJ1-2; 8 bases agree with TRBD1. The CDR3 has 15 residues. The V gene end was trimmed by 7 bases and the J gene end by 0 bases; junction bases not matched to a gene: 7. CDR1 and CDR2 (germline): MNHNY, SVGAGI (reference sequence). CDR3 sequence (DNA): TGTGCCAGCACCAAGAGACAGGGGCCTAACTATGGCTACACCTTC. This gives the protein CASTKRQGPNYGYTF.